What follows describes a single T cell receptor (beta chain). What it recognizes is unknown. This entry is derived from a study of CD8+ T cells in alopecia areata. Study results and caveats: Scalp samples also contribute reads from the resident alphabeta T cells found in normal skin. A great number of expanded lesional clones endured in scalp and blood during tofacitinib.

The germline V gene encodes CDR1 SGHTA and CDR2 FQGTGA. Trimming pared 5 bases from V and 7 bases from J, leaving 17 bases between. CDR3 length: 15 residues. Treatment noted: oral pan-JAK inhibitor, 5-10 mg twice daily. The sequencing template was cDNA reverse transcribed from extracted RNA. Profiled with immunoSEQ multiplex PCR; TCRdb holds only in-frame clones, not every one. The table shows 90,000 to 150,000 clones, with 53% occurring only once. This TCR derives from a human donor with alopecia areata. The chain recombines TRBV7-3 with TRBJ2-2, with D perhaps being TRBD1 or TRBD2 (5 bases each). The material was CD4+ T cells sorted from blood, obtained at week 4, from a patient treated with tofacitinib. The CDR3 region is CASSLGTVKDGELFF. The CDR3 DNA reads TGTGCCAGCAGCCTTGGGACCGTCAAGGACGGGGAGCTGTTTTTT.